The clone carrying this T cell receptor (beta chain) was seen a few times. Its antigen is as yet unknown. V was clipped by 7 bases and J by 5 bases, with 12 bases between them. CDR1 and CDR2 from the germline V gene are LNHDA and SQIVND (reference sequence). This CDR3 has 13 residues. Unique molecular identifiers featured in how the TCRbeta library was prepared. TCRdb fed the PCR reads into MiXCR, producing one record per CDR3 protein. This table has about 610,000 distinct CDR3 sequences, over 20% appearing once. The source of the sample is a study of T-cell reconstitution after alpha-beta-depleted transplantation in children. Findings of the study overall: As was reported, about two months after transplant, alpha-beta T cells came from several hundred expanded graft clones. T cells produced anew were the main source of T-cell counts and diversity one year after transplant.

The chain employs TRBV19 and TRBJ1-5; D is unclear. The TCR comes from a boy younger than two with Wiskott-Aldrich syndrome, due to receive a stem cell transplant. The material was PBMCs, obtained before TCRalphabeta/CD19-depleted stem cell transplant. CDR3 coding DNA: TGTGCCAGTAACCGGCAAAGGGATCAGCCCCAGCATTTT. Translated, it gives CASNRQRDQPQHF.